These 18 T cell receptor beta chains were all obtained from the same sample, sequenced in a study of response to subunit inactivated influenza vaccine. TCRdb ran MiXCR on the RT-PCR reads and lists one entry per CDR3 protein. The sample gives roughly 460,000 distinct CDR3 sequences, approximately 11% of which show up once; about an eighth is in the top ten. Sequencing was performed on PBMCs from blood, taken roughly 48 days after vaccination. These receptors came from a man between 50 and 59 years old who received an inactivated influenza vaccine.

This clonotype has ten or more counts. The rearrangement uses TRBV28 and TRBJ2-3; possibly TRBD2 for D (5 bases). V was shortened by 3 bases and J by 0 bases, with 7 bases between the two germline ends. This CDR3 is 14 amino acids long. Germline CDR1 and CDR2: MDHEN and SYDVKM. The CDR3 is CASSFDYSTDTQYF. DNA for the CDR3: TGTGCCAGCAGTTTTGACTACAGCACAGATACGCAGTATTTT.

This clonotype has only a few counts. This rearrangement joins TRBV4-3 to TRBJ2-5; 10 positions agree with TRBD1. The germline V gene has CDR1 LGHNA and CDR2 YSLEER. Unmatched junction bases numbered 7, after V lost 4 bases and J lost 5 bases. The CDR3 covers 15 residues. The CDR3 region has the DNA TGCGCCAGCAGCCGAGGGACAGGGGTTCTGGAGACCCAGTACTTC. This translates into CASSRGTGVLETQYF.

This clonotype was detected many times. This chain connects TRBV13 to TRBJ1-1, with D perhaps matching TRBD1 (5 bases). Germline loops: CDR1 PRHDT, CDR2 FYEKMQ (reference sequence). The CDR3 totals 14 residues. Trimming removed 1 base at V and 0 bases at J, with 6 bases between. The CDR3 here is CASSLVGVNTEAFF. The CDR3 DNA sequence: TGTGCCAGCAGCTTAGTAGGGGTGAACACTGAAGCTTTCTTT.

Many counts were recorded for this clonotype. CDR3 region: CASSFALLADTGNEQFF. The CDR3 nucleotides read TGTGCCAGCAGCTTTGCGTTACTAGCGGACACCGGCAATGAGCAGTTCTTC. V gene TRBV7-9 combines with J gene TRBJ2-1; 8 nucleotides agree with TRBD2. Per germline, CDR1 SEHNR and CDR2 FQNEAQ (reference sequence). This CDR3 has 17 residues. Trimming removed 3 bases from V and 6 bases from J; junction bases left unmatched: 13. Full variable domain (rest looked up from reference TRBV7-9 and TRBJ2-1): DTGVSQNPRHKITKRGQNVTFRCDPISEHNRLYWYRQTLGQGPEFLTYFQNEAQLEKSRLLSDRFSAERPKGSFSTLEIQRTEQGDSAMYLCASSFALLADTGNEQFFGPGTRLTVL.

V usage is TRBV3-1 and J usage is TRBJ2-4; possibly TRBD1 or TRBD2 for D (5 bases each). The length of the CDR3 is 20 residues. CDR1 and CDR2 (germline): LGHDT, YNNKEL (reference sequence). V was cut by 1 base and J by 4 bases, with 26 bases left in between. The CDR3 here is CASSQVSSVAGLGVKNIQYF. The DNA for the CDR3 is TGTGCCAGCAGCCAAGTGTCGTCGGTTGCAGGATTGGGGGTAAAAAACATTCAGTACTTC.

With respect to this clonotype: At one end, the junction sequence differs from germline, possibly due to a read error. The chain links TRBV7-7 to TRBJ2-2; no definite D call. CDR1 and CDR2 (germline): SSHAT, FNYEAQ (reference sequence). This CDR3 has 13 residues. CDR3 DNA: TGTGCTAGCAGCCTCCGGGCCCCCGGGGAGCTGTTTTTT. Residues: CASSLRAPGELFF.

This clonotype was counted only a few times. For the CDR3, the DNA is TGTGCCAGCAGTGACACAGGGCGGGGTGCGATAAGCACTGAAGCTTTCTTT. Encoded protein: CASSDTGRGAISTEAFF. The chain links TRBV12-3 or TRBV12-4 to TRBJ1-1, with D maybe TRBD1 (6 bases). Trimming pared 5 bases from V and 4 bases from J, leaving 23 bases between. The CDR3 loop spans 17 amino acids.

The chain recombines TRBV2 with TRBJ1-2, with 7 bases that match TRBD1. Germline trimming cut 6 bases from V and 8 bases from J; bases unmatched to any gene: 6. CDR3 size: 12 residues. Per the germline V gene, CDR1 is SNHLY and CDR2 is FYNNEI. CDR3 protein: CASSETGRGYTF. The CDR3 region has the DNA TGTGCCAGCAGCGAGACAGGGCGGGGCTACACCTTC. Supplemented by reference TRBV2 and TRBJ1-2, the full variable domain reads EPEVTQTPSHQVTQMGQEVILRCVPISNHLYFYWYRQILGQKVEFLVSFYNNEISEKSEIFDDQFSVERPDGSNFTLKIRSTKLEDSAMYFCASSETGRGYTFGSGTRLTVV.

This clonotype was seen at least ten times. This rearrangement joins TRBV5-5 to TRBJ2-3; a weak D match, TRBD1 (6 bases). From germline, CDR1 is SGHKS and CDR2 YYEKEE (reference sequence). The CDR3 is made up of 14 amino acids. V lost 2 bases, J lost 0 bases, and 7 bases lay in between. CDR3 DNA: TGTGCCAGCAGCTTACAGGGTAGCACAGATACGCAGTATTTT. This gives the protein CASSLQGSTDTQYF.

This clonotype was seen only a few times. The chain combines TRBV5-1 with TRBJ1-1, with 11 bases that match TRBD1. From germline, CDR1 is SGHRS and CDR2 YFSETQ. J lost 1 base, V lost 4 bases, and 6 bases had no gene match. This CDR3 has 16 residues. CDR3 region: CASSQGQGGRNTEAFF. For the CDR3, the DNA is TGCGCCAGCAGCCAGGGACAGGGGGGGCGGAACACTGAAGCTTTCTTT.

The sample holds a few counts of this clonotype. The chain combines TRBV12-3 or TRBV12-4 with TRBJ1-6; possible D gene TRBD1, 6 bases. Between the trimmed V and J ends, which lost 7 bases and 9 bases, there was a span of 13 bases. This CDR3 region has 13 residues. The CDR3 DNA is TGTGCCAGCAAACCCGACAGGTCTTCACCCCTCCACTTT. Translated, it gives CASKPDRSSPLHF.

This clonotype was found a few times. The chain employs TRBV28 and TRBJ2-5; D not certain. The CDR3 consists of 15 residues. CDR1 is MDHEN, CDR2 SYDVKM, per germline. Trimming took 6 bases from V and 5 from J, leaving 19 bases between them. CDR3 nucleotides: TGTGCCAGCAGACCGGACCCCTCGAGTGAGGAGACCCAGTACTTC. It encodes CASRPDPSSEETQYF.

The chain is built from TRBV27 and TRBJ2-7; 10 nucleotides align to TRBD2. V lost 2 bases to trimming and J lost 0 bases; unmatched junction nucleotides: 10. Germline V gene lookup returns CDR1 MNHEY and CDR2 SMNVEV (reference sequence). This CDR3 region has 18 residues. CDR3 in DNA: TGTGCCAGCAGTTTAAGGCCCCCGGCTAGCGGGAGCTCCTACGAGCAGTACTTC. Translating it yields CASSLRPPASGSSYEQYF.

The V call is TRBV4-1, the J call TRBJ2-3; possibly TRBD2 for D (6 bases). The germline gives CDR1 MGHRA, CDR2 YSYEKL. The CDR3 contains 20 residues. Trimming took 0 bases from V and 0 from J, leaving 22 bases between them. For the CDR3, the DNA is TGCGCCAGCAGCCAAGATCGCTGGGGAGGATTGTCAGGGAGCACAGATACGCAGTATTTT. Amino acid sequence: CASSQDRWGGLSGSTDTQYF.

This clonotype occurred many times. The rearrangement uses TRBV7-9 and TRBJ2-2, with 7 bases aligning to TRBD1. The CDR3 contains 15 residues. V shed 5 bases and J 6 bases; nucleotides not matched to a gene: 9. Germline lookup yields CDR1 SEHNR and CDR2 FQNEAQ (reference sequence). The CDR3 region is CASSITGEKAGELFF. CDR3 nucleotides: TGTGCCAGCAGCATTACAGGGGAAAAGGCCGGGGAGCTGTTTTTT.

This clonotype was detected many times. One junction end does not reproduce the germline sequence, and a read error may be involved. The gene calls are TRBV6-5 and TRBJ1-5, with D hard to call. This CDR3 is built from 14 residues. The germline CDR1 and CDR2 sequences are MNHEY and SVGAGI. The CDR3 DNA follows: TGTGTCAGCAGTTCCATTGGACTCAATCAGCCCCAGCATTTT. It is translated as CVSSSIGLNQPQHF.

This clonotype was counted between two and nine times. The chain links TRBV20-1 to TRBJ1-1; 8 nucleotides match TRBD1. In germline, CDR1 is DFQATT, CDR2 SNEGSKA (reference sequence). V lost 4 bases to trimming and J lost 1 base; unmatched junction nucleotides: 5. This CDR3 is 14 amino acids long. The CDR3 sequence is CSAKSRGRNTEAFF. CDR3 DNA sequence: TGCAGTGCTAAATCCAGGGGGCGGAACACTGAAGCTTTCTTT.

The V and J genes are TRBV12-3 or TRBV12-4 and TRBJ2-7; 8 positions match TRBD1. The junction had 11 bases not matched to a gene; V was cut back by 6 bases and J by 4 bases. This CDR3 is 15 amino acids long. CDR3 sequence (DNA): TGTGCCAGCAGCCAAGCGACAGGGGCCAGGTACGAGCAGTACTTC. Translation: CASSQATGARYEQYF.